The T cell receptor (beta chain) under discussion was sequenced for a study of blood T cells in healthy people across ages. A remark on this clonotype: Germline and junction disagree at one end, which may indicate a read error.

Per germline, CDR1 MNHEY and CDR2 SMNVEV (reference sequence). The length of the CDR3 is 14 residues. Then a second PCR, running about 6 to 12 cycles, was carried out with a sample-barcoded 5' primer and a J-beta primer mix. TCRdb re-derived calls from the 5' RACE reads in MiXCR, one entry per CDR3 protein. The data hold more than 1 million distinct CDR3 sequences, with 40% to 45% observed a single time. The source of this sequence is a woman aged 55-69 years in good health. The sample taken for sequencing was blood. The rearrangement uses TRBV27 and TRBJ2-7; TRBD1 matches at 8 bases. CDR3 sequence reads: CACSLWARGREQYF. In DNA form, the CDR3 reads TGTGCCTGCAGTTTATGGGCCAGGGGGCGGGAGCAGTACTTC.